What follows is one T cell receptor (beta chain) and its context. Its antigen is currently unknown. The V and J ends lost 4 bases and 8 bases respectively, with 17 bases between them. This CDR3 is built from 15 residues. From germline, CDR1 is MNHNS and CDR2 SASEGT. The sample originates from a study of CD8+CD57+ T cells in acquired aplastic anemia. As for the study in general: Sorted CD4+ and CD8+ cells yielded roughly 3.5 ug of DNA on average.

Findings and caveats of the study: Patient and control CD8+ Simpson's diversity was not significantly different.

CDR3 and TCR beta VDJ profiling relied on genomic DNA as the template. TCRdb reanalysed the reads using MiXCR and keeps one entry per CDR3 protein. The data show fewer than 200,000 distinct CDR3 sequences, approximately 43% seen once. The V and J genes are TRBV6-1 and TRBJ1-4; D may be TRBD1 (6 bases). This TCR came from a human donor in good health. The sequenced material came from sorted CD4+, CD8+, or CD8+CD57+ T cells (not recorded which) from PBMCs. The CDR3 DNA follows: TGTGCCAGCAGTGGACGGACAGACGCAGTGGAAAAACTGTTTTTT. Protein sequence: CASSGRTDAVEKLFF.